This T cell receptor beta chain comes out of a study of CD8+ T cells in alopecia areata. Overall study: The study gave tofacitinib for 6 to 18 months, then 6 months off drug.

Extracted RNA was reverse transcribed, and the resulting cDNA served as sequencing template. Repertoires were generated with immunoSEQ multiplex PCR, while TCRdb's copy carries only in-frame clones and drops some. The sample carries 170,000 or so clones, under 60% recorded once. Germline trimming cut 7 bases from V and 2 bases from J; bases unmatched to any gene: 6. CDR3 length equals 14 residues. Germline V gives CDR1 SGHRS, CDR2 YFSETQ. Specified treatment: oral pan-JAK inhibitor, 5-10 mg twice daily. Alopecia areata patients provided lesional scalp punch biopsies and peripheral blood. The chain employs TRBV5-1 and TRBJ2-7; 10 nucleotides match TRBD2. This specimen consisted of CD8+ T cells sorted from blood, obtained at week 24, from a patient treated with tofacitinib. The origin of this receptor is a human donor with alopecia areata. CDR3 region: CASRAGTSAYEQYF. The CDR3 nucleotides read TGCGCCAGCCGAGCCGGGACTAGCGCCTACGAGCAGTACTTC. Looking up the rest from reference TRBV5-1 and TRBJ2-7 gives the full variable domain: KAGVTQTPRYLIKTRGQQVTLSCSPISGHRSVSWYQQTPGQGLQFLFEYFSETQRNKGNFPGRFSGRQFSNSRSEMNVSTLELGDSALYLCASRAGTSAYEQYFGPGTRLTVT.